Here is one T cell receptor (beta chain) with its context. The target antigen is unknown. This sample stems from a study of persistence of HIV-infected CD4 T cells. The libraries were made with immunoSEQ version 4 in survey mode. Some clones are missing from TCRdb's copy, which holds only in-frame ones; the method was immunoSEQ multiplex PCR. In the table there are about 40,000 clones, around 80% of which are singletons. The germline gives CDR1 SGHDN, CDR2 FVKESK. The trim removed 1 base at V and 6 bases at J, leaving 8 bases unmatched. The CDR3 sequence is 16 residues long. Stimulation used 10 ug/mL lysate from CMV-infected fibroblasts. Sorted nonresponding memory CD4+ T cells were CD40L-negative, CD69-negative, CD45RO-high.

This rearrangement joins TRBV14 to TRBJ2-1, with 8 bases fitting TRBD2. This receptor was taken from an adult man with HIV who was CMV-seropositive. The sequences come from CD4+ T cells sorted from PBMCs after approximately 19-hour stimulation, collected from a patient who received antiretroviral therapy. The CDR3 DNA follows: TGTGCCAGCAGCCAAGGAATGGCGGGGGGCCCCAATGAGCAGTTCTTC. This translates into CASSQGMAGGPNEQFF. Based on the CDR3 plus reference TRBV14 and TRBJ2-1, the full variable domain is EAGVTQFPSHSVIEKGQTVTLRCDPISGHDNLYWYRRVMGKEIKFLLHFVKESKQDESGMPNNRFLAERTGGTYSTLKVQPAELEDSGVYFCASSQGMAGGPNEQFFGPGTRLTVL.